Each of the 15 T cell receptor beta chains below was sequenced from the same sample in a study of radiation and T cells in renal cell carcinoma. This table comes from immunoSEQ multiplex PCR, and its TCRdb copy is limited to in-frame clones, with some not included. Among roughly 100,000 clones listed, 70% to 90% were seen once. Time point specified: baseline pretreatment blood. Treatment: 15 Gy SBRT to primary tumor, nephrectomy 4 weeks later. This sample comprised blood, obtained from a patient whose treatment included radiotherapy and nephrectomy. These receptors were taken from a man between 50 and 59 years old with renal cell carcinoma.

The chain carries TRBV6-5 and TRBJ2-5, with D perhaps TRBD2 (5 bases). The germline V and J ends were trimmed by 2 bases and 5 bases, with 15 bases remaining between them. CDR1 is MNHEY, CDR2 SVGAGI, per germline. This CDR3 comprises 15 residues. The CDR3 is CASSYLAGGEETQYF. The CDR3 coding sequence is TGTGCCAGCAGTTACCTAGCTGGCGGCGAGGAGACCCAGTACTTC.

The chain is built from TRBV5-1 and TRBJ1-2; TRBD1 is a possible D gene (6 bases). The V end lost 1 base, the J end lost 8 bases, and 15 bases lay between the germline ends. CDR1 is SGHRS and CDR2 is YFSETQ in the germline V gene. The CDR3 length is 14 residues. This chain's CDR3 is CASSLLAGARGYTF. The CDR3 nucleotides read TGCGCCAGCAGCTTGTTGGCAGGGGCCAGAGGCTACACCTTC.

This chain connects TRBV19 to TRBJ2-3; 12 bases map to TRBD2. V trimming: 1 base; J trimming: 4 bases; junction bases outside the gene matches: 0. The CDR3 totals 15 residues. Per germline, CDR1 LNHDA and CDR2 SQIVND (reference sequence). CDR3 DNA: TGTGCCAGTAGTATAGGACTAGCGGGGGCAGATACGCAGTATTTT. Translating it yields CASSIGLAGADTQYF.

CDR3 in amino acids: CASSLSPGQNNQPQHF. The CDR3 DNA sequence: TGTGCCAGCAGCTTAAGTCCAGGTCAGAACAATCAGCCCCAGCATTTT. This chain links TRBV7-6 with TRBJ1-5; D unclear. The V end was cut by 2 bases, the J end by 3 bases, with 14 bases between. This CDR3 region has 16 residues. Germline V gives CDR1 SGHVS, CDR2 FNYEAQ.

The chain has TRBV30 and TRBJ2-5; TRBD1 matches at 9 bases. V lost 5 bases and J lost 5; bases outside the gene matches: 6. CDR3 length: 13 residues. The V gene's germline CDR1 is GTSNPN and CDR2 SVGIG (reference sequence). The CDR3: CAWATGGSETQYF. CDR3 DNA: TGTGCCTGGGCCACAGGGGGCAGCGAGACCCAGTACTTC.

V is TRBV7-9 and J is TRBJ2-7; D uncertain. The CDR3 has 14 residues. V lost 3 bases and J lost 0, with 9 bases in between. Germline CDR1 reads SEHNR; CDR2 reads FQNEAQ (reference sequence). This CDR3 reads CASSFEPHSYEQYF. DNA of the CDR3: TGTGCCAGCAGCTTCGAACCACACTCCTACGAGCAGTACTTC.

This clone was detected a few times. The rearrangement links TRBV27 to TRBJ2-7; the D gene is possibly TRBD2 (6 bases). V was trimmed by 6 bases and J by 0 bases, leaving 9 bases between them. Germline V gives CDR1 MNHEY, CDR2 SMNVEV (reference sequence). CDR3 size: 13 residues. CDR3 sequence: CASRLAVSYEQYF. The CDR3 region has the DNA TGTGCCAGCAGATTAGCGGTCTCCTACGAGCAGTACTTC.

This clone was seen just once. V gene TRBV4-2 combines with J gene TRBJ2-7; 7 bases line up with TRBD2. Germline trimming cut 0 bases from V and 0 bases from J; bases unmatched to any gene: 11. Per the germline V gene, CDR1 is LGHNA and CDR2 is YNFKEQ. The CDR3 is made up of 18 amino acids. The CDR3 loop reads CASSQDLVFGGSSYEQYF. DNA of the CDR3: TGTGCCAGCAGCCAAGATCTGGTTTTTGGCGGGAGCTCCTACGAGCAGTACTTC.

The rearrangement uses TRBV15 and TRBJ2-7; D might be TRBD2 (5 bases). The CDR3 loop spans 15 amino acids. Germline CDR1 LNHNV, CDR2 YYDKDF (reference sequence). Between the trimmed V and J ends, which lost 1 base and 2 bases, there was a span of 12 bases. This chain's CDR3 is CATSRAFGDAYEQYF. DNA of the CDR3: TGTGCCACCAGCAGAGCTTTCGGGGATGCCTACGAGCAGTACTTC.

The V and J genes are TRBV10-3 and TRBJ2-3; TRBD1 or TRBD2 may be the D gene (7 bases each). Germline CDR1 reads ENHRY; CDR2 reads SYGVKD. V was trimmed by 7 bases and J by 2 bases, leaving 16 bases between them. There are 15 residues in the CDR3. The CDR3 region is CAITQTGRATDTQYF. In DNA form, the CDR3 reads TGTGCCATCACCCAGACAGGGAGGGCCACAGATACGCAGTATTTT.

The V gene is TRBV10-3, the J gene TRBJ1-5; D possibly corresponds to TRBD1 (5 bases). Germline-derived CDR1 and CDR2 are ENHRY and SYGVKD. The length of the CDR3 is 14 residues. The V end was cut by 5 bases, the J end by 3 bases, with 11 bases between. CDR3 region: CAISSDSLNQPQHF. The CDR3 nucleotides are TGTGCCATCAGTAGTGACAGCCTCAATCAGCCCCAGCATTTT.

CDR3 DNA: TGCACCAGCAGCCAGCTAAATGTGGGACGCGCAGATACGCAGTATTTT. This sequence encodes CTSSQLNVGRADTQYF. V gene TRBV1 combines with J gene TRBJ2-3. TRBV1 is noted as a pseudogene. The CDR3 sequence is 16 residues long.

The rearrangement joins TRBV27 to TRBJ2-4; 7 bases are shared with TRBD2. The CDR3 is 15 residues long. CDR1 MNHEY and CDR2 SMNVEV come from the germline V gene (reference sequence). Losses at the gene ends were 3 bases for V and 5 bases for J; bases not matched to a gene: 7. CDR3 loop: CASSFTGGTENIQYF. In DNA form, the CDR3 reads TGTGCCAGCAGTTTCACCGGGGGGACGGAAAACATTCAGTACTTC.

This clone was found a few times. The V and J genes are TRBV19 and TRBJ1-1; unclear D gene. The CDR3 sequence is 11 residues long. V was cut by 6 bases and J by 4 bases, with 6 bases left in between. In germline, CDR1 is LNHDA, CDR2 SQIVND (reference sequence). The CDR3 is CASSRSTEAFF. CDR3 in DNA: TGTGCCAGTAGCCGAAGCACTGAAGCTTTCTTT.

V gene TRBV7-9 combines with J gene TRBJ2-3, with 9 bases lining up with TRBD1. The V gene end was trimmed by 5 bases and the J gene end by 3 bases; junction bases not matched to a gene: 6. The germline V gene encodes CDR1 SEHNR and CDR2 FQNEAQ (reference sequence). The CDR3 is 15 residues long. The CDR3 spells CASSHPGQGTDTQYF. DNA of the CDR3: TGTGCCAGCAGCCATCCCGGACAGGGGACAGATACGCAGTATTTT.